What follows are 25 T cell receptor beta chains derived from one specimen sequenced in a study of tumor-infiltrating lymphocytes in primary liver carcinoma. Extraction of RNA together with DNA used 20-30 mg of unsorted bulk tissue. Synthesis of TCR beta cDNA was carried out from about 0.55 ug total RNA with a constant-region primer. Amplification in three nested multiplex PCR rounds with slightly modified ARM-PCR gave rise to TCR beta libraries. Use of TRBV1-TRBV30 forward primers with a C-beta reverse primer characterized the first two PCR rounds, which lasted nine to eleven cycles each. TCRdb redid the calling of the multiplex PCR reads with MiXCR, one entry per CDR3 protein. Altogether 45,000 to 55,000 distinct CDR3 sequences are present, less than 75% being singletons, with the ten largest covering around 30%. Sequenced input: liver tumor tissue from sampling region 5. Subset given: tumor region T5, tumor centre. These TCRs come from a man aged 35-49 years with primary liver carcinoma and hepatitis B virus infection.

This clonotype occurred many times. CDR3 sequence: CASSRDPAYEQYF. The CDR3 DNA reads as TGTGCCAGCAGCCGGGACCCCGCCTACGAGCAGTACTTC. The chain carries TRBV5-4 and TRBJ2-7; D may match TRBD1 or TRBD2 (5 bases each). Trimming removed 4 bases at V and 2 bases at J, with 10 bases between. The CDR3 loop spans 13 amino acids. The germline gives CDR1 SGHNT, CDR2 YYREEE (reference sequence).

For this clonotype: A much bigger clone sits one base away, suggesting this may be a read error. The chain uses TRBV25-1 and TRBJ1-1, with D possibly matching TRBD1 (5 bases). The CDR3 is 12 amino acids. Germline CDR1 MGHDK, CDR2 SYGVNS. The CDR3 DNA reads as TGTACCAGCACGGACAAGAGGACTGAAGCTTTATTT. Translation gives CTSTDKRTEALF.

The V and J genes are TRBV11-3 and TRBJ2-2; D is undetermined. V shed 7 bases and J shed 10 bases, with 13 bases lying between them. This CDR3 is 12 amino acids long. Germline values: CDR1 SGHNT, CDR2 YENEEA. The CDR3 coding sequence is TGTGCCAGCACCCCTTACGACGCGGAGCTGTTTTTT. It specifies CASTPYDAELFF.

Details on this clonotype: Being one base from a much bigger clone, this may be a read error. This sequence joins TRBV30 and TRBJ1-5; no firm D call. Per the germline V gene, CDR1 is GTSNPN and CDR2 is SVGIG (reference sequence). Trimming stripped 0 bases from V and 4 bases from J, with 10 bases between. The CDR3 length is 14 residues. As DNA, the CDR3 is TGTGCCTGGAGTGTATTCGGTTTGAATCAGCCCCAGCATTTT. Translating gives CAWSVFGLNQPQHF.

Note on this clonotype: The CDR3 ends on some other residue instead of the conserved phenylalanine or tryptophan, so this is likely a read error. V is TRBV10-3 and J is TRBJ1-2; D perhaps matches TRBD1 (5 bases). The V end was cut by 4 bases, the J end by 4 bases, with 10 bases between. In germline, CDR1 is ENHRY, CDR2 SYGVKD. The CDR3 is 13 residues long. The CDR3 nucleotides read TGTGCCATCAGTGGGGACGGGGTCTATGGCTACACCTCC. Protein product: CAISGDGVYGYTS.

Comment on this clonotype: Here the CDR3 omits its conserved ending phenylalanine or tryptophan, so a read error is the likely source. The chain recombines TRBV11-2 with TRBJ2-1, with D perhaps TRBD2 (5 bases). This CDR3 is 15 amino acids long. CDR1 and CDR2 (germline): SGHAT, FQNNGV. The CDR3 loop reads CASSLVTGAYNEQFL. In nucleotides, the CDR3 is TGCGCCAGCAGCTTAGTTACCGGGGCCTACAATGAGCAGTTCTTA.

J is TRBJ2-6 and V is TRBV5-1; the match to TRBD2 covers 7 bases. This CDR3 is 17 amino acids long. CDR1 and CDR2 (germline): SGHRS, YFSETQ. J was trimmed by 0 bases and V by 4 bases; bases with no gene match: 7. CDR3 DNA sequence: TGCGCCAGCAGCCGCACTAGCGAGGACTCTGGGGCCAACGTCCTGACTTTC. Translation gives CASSRTSEDSGANVLTF.

In its sample, this clonotype was seen a few times. The chain joins TRBV19 to TRBJ2-6; no firm D call. Germline lookup yields CDR1 LNHDA and CDR2 SQIVND (reference sequence). V gave up 6 bases and J gave up 3 bases, with 9 bases separating them. The CDR3 totals 14 residues. The CDR3 region has the DNA TGTGCCAGTAGCCCCCAGATTGGGGCCAACGTCCTGACTTTC. This codes for CASSPQIGANVLTF.

The gene calls are TRBV29-1 and TRBJ1-2; no firm D call. Between the trimmed V and J ends, which lost 6 bases and 7 bases, there was a span of 15 bases. The germline gives CDR1 SQVTM, CDR2 ANQGSEA. This CDR3 region has 12 residues. The CDR3 DNA reads TGCAGCGTCGGCTGTTGGTTGGGTGGCTACACCTTC. Translating gives CSVGCWLGGYTF.

Regarding this clonotype: At one boundary the junction diverges from the germline segment, which might be a read error. The chain employs TRBV5-6 and TRBJ1-6; D gene unclear. The CDR3 contains 13 residues. The germline V gene has CDR1 SGHDT and CDR2 YYEEEE. CDR3 in amino acids: CASSLFHNSPLHF. Here the CDR3 DNA reads TGTGCCAGCAGCTTGTTCCATAATTCACCCCTCCACTTC.

Remarks on this clonotype: No conserved phenylalanine or tryptophan is present at the end of the CDR3, so a read error is the likely explanation. The limits of the CDR3 on the DNA are not certain, so only TCRdb's listed CDR3 is given. The V call is TRBV6-5, the J call TRBJ2-6; the tabulated D call, TRBD1, remains unverified against the DNA. Germline lookup yields CDR1 MNHEY and CDR2 SVGAGI. The CDR3 has 18 residues if both end residues are counted. CDR3 residues: CASSLWTGMKAGANVLTI.

The chain combines TRBV29-1 with TRBJ1-1; D remains ambiguous. The V gene's germline CDR1 is SQVTM and CDR2 ANQGSEA. V gave up 7 bases and J gave up 7 bases, with 22 bases separating them. The CDR3 runs to 14 residues. CDR3 nucleotide sequence: TGCAGCGCCCAGGAACTGACTCGGGAGGGTGAAGCTTTCTTT. Amino acid sequence: CSAQELTREGEAFF.

V and J are TRBV11-2 and TRBJ2-5; 7 nucleotides line up with TRBD2. Germline V lookup: CDR1 SGHAT, CDR2 FQNNGV. Trimming cost V 1 base and J 4 bases; bases outside gene matches: 6. CDR3 length equals 15 residues. Written as DNA, the CDR3 is TGTGCCAGCAGCTTAGCTGGGGGGGGGGGAGAGACCCAGTACTTC. Encoded protein: CASSLAGGGGETQYF.

Comment on this clonotype: Germline is not matched at one junction end, which may reflect a read error. The CDR3: CASSYSTGGTDAQYF. In DNA form, the CDR3 reads TGTGCCAGCAGTTACTCGACAGGGGGCACAGATGCGCAGTATTTT. The chain joins TRBV6-5 to TRBJ2-3; TRBD1 matches 10 bases. The CDR3 runs to 15 residues. From germline, CDR1 is MNHEY and CDR2 SVGAGI.

Remarks on this clonotype: A read error is possible here, since a much larger clone lies one base away. V is TRBV12-3 or TRBV12-4 and J is TRBJ2-3, with 12 bases fitting TRBD2. The CDR3 runs to 15 residues. Losses at the gene ends were 7 bases for V and 7 bases for J; bases not matched to a gene: 9. The CDR3 sequence is CASKLAGGRTYTQYF. CDR3 nucleotides: TGTGCCAGCAAGCTAGCGGGAGGGCGGACATATACGCAGTATTTT.

A note on this clonotype: One end of the junction varies from germline; a read error may be responsible. The chain employs TRBV11-2 and TRBJ2-1; 8 bases agree with TRBD2. The germline V gene encodes CDR1 SGHAT and CDR2 FQNNGV. The CDR3 consists of 16 residues. The CDR3 sequence: CASSLDVGLAMGKQFF. The CDR3, as DNA: TGCGCCAGCAGCTTGGATGTCGGACTAGCCATGGGTAAGCAGTTCTTC.

Notes on this clonotype: At one of its ends the junction is not consistent with the germline gene, which may arise from a read error. This chain uses TRBV29-1 with TRBJ2-2; D possibly corresponds to TRBD2 (5 bases). The CDR3 extends over 15 amino acids. Germline V gene data show CDR1 as SQVTM and CDR2 as ANQGSEA. The CDR3 loop is CSAETTSGLTGELFF. The DNA of the CDR3 is TGCAGCGCTGAAACAACTAGTGGGTTAACCGGGGAGTTGTTTTTT.

As concerns this clonotype: A read error may produce the germline difference seen at one junction end. This chain links TRBV6-1 with TRBJ2-1, with unresolved D. The CDR3 loop spans 11 amino acids. The germline CDR1 and CDR2 sequences are MNHNS and SASEGT. This CDR3 reads CPSSEQNEQFF. The CDR3 coding sequence is TGTCCCAGCAGTGAACAAAATGAGCAGTTCTTC.

For this clonotype: At one of its ends the junction is not consistent with the germline gene, which may arise from a read error. This rearrangement joins TRBV11-2 to TRBJ2-5; the D is unclear. Germline values: CDR1 SGHAT, CDR2 FQNNGV. The CDR3 is 14 amino acids. The CDR3 DNA is TGTGCTAGCAGCTCGACGGAGATATTATTGTCCCAATACTTC. This translates into CASSSTEILLSQYF. The variable domain in full, completed from reference TRBV11-2 and TRBJ2-5, reads EAGVAQSPRYKIIEKRQSVAFWCNPISGHATLYWYQQILGQGPKLLIQFQNNGVVDDSQLPKDRFSAERLKGVDSTLKIQPAKLEDSAVYLCASSSTEILLSQYFGPGTRLLVL.

This clonotype was picked up many times. This chain joins TRBV6-6 and TRBJ1-5, with 7 positions matching TRBD1. V trimming: 5 bases; J trimming: 6 bases; junction bases outside the gene matches: 13. This CDR3 contains 16 residues. Germline assignment: CDR1 MNHNY and CDR2 SVGAGI (reference sequence). CDR3 loop: CASSRSPQTGTQPQHF. CDR3 sequence (DNA): TGTGCCAGCAGTCGTTCCCCCCAGACAGGGACTCAGCCCCAGCATTTT.

V and J are TRBV29-1 and TRBJ2-3, with TRBD2 matching 7 bases. This CDR3 spans 15 amino acids. V was pared by 6 bases and J by 15 bases, with 24 bases of the junction left unmatched. CDR1 and CDR2 (germline): SQVTM, ANQGSEA. The CDR3 DNA sequence: TGCAGCGTCCTACTAGCGCGGGGCCGGCCAGATATGCAATATTTT. It translates to CSVLLARGRPDMQYF.

Regarding this clonotype: A junction end diverges from the germline sequence, so it may reflect a read error. The chain couples TRBV7-9 to TRBJ2-1; 7 nucleotides line up with TRBD1. CDR1 and CDR2 (germline): SEHNR, FQNEAQ (reference sequence). CDR3 length: 15 amino acids. The CDR3 region has the DNA TGTGCCAGCAGTTTAGGACAGGAGGCCCTCAATGAGCAGTTCTTC. Its translation is CASSLGQEALNEQFF.

This clonotype was recorded once. This rearrangement joins TRBV29-1 to TRBJ2-7; 7 nucleotides match TRBD1. The trim removed 5 bases at V and 6 bases at J, leaving 10 bases unmatched. Germline CDR1 is SQVTM and CDR2 is ANQGSEA. The CDR3 totals 13 residues. The CDR3 DNA is TGCAGCGTTAACAGGGGTGGACGGACCGAGCAGTACTTC. This encodes CSVNRGGRTEQYF.

Concerning this clonotype: One end of the junction is discordant with germline, which a read error may explain. The chain links TRBV6-2 or TRBV6-3 to TRBJ2-7; 9 nucleotides match TRBD2. Germline V gene data show CDR1 as MNHEY and CDR2 as SVGEGT. This CDR3 region has 14 residues. In nucleotides, the CDR3 is TGCGCCAGCAACCTAGCGGGATACTCCTACGAGCAGTACTTC. Translating gives CASNLAGYSYEQYF.

This chain uses TRBV12-3 or TRBV12-4 with TRBJ2-3; 9 bases are shared with TRBD1. V was clipped by 7 bases and J by 4 bases; unmatched bases: 15. The CDR3 has 17 residues. DNA of the CDR3: TGTGCCAGCAATCCGCCTGAGGGACAGGGACGGTCAGATACGCAGTATTTT. Its protein is CASNPPEGQGRSDTQYF.